This T cell receptor beta chain came from a study of beta chain features in type 1 diabetes. The CDR3 is 15 residues long. Germline loops: CDR1 MNHNS, CDR2 SASEGT. V shed 6 bases and J 5 bases; nucleotides not matched to a gene: 9. The whole isolated RNA underwent reverse transcription, so sequencing captured expressed TCRB transcripts. Method: immunoSEQ multiplex PCR; TCRdb's copy keeps in-frame clones and lacks some. This sample has under 250,000 clones, with roughly an eighth found just once. What was sequenced was naive CD4+ T cells from blood. The clonotype originates from a woman between 40 and 55 years old in good health. The chain links TRBV6-1 to TRBJ2-5; the match to TRBD2 covers 10 bases. CDR3 amino acids: CASRQASSGGETQYF. The CDR3 DNA reads TGTGCCAGCAGGCAGGCGTCTAGCGGGGGTGAGACCCAGTACTTC.